These 15 T cell receptor beta chains were sequenced from one sample in a study of T cell responses to AZD1222 COVID-19 vaccine. Clones were sequenced by immunoSEQ multiplex PCR, and TCRdb holds only the in-frame ones, with some missing. The data show 80,000 or so clones, nearly 90% seen once. This specimen consisted of peripheral blood, obtained on day 0 of AZD1222 vaccination. These TCRs come from an adult in good health.

The rearrangement joins TRBV10-3 to TRBJ2-3; D is undetermined. The germline V gene encodes CDR1 ENHRY and CDR2 SYGVKD. The CDR3 contains 11 residues. V dropped 10 bases and J dropped 3 bases, with 8 bases sitting between them. The CDR3 DNA reads TGTGCCACCCGTCTGACAGATACGCAGTATTTT. It encodes CATRLTDTQYF.

The chain links TRBV6-5 to TRBJ1-5; possibly TRBD1 for D (5 bases). The CDR3 spans 15 residues. Germline V gene sequence: CDR1 MNHEY, CDR2 SVGAGI. Trimming cost V 0 bases and J 4 bases, with 10 bases left between them. The CDR3 coding sequence is TGTGCCAGCAGTTACTCTCGGACACCAAATCAGCCCCAGCATTTT. Its protein is CASSYSRTPNQPQHF.

The chain is built from TRBV20-1 and TRBJ2-2; the D is unclear. The germline V and J ends were trimmed by 6 bases and 6 bases, with 5 bases remaining between them. CDR3 length: 10 residues. The germline CDR1 and CDR2 sequences are DFQATT and SNEGSKA (reference sequence). As DNA, the CDR3 is TGCAGTGCCGAGGCCGGGGAGCTGTTTTTT. It is translated as CSAEAGELFF.

The chain carries TRBV6-1 and TRBJ1-2; TRBD1 matches at 7 bases. The CDR3 runs to 15 residues. After removal of 3 bases from V and 4 bases from J, the junction contained 8 bases not matched to a gene. The V gene's germline CDR1 is MNHNS and CDR2 SASEGT. As DNA, the CDR3 is TGTGCCAGCAGTGATTCCGGGACAGTACTCTATGGCTACACCTTC. Its translation is CASSDSGTVLYGYTF.

This clone was detected once. The chain has TRBV2 and TRBJ2-1; D is undetermined. Trimming removed 7 bases from V and 5 bases from J, with 12 bases in between. CDR1 is SNHLY and CDR2 is FYNNEI in the germline V gene. The CDR3 spans 13 residues. CDR3 loop: CASTPDDDNEQFF. CDR3 coding DNA: TGTGCCAGCACTCCAGACGACGACAATGAGCAGTTCTTC.

The V call is TRBV7-9, the J call TRBJ1-3; D remains ambiguous. This CDR3 has 15 residues. Germline V gene sequence: CDR1 SEHNR, CDR2 FQNEAQ (reference sequence). V was cut by 3 bases and J by 0 bases, with 9 bases left in between. This CDR3 is CASSFRGSSGNTIYF. As DNA, the CDR3 is TGTGCCAGCAGCTTTCGGGGTAGCTCTGGAAACACCATATATTTT.

This chain joins TRBV30 and TRBJ2-5; D could derive from TRBD1 or TRBD2 (6 bases each). Between the trimmed V and J ends, which lost 2 bases and 4 bases, there was a span of 20 bases. The CDR3 consists of 16 residues. Germline V gene lookup returns CDR1 GTSNPN and CDR2 SVGIG (reference sequence). The CDR3 sequence: CAWSRRGRGSGETQYF. The CDR3 DNA reads as TGTGCCTGGAGTAGGAGGGGCAGGGGAAGTGGAGAGACCCAGTACTTC.

This clone has only one observation. The chain has TRBV11-3 and TRBJ1-1; TRBD1 agrees at 9 bases. Losses at the gene ends were 4 bases for V and 7 bases for J; bases not matched to a gene: 4. Germline values: CDR1 SGHNT, CDR2 YENEEA. The CDR3 runs to 13 residues. DNA of the CDR3: TGTGCCAGCAGCTCTGGACAGGGGAATGAAGCTTTCTTT. It codes for CASSSGQGNEAFF.

The chain links TRBV5-1 to TRBJ2-3, with D hard to call. Germline CDR1 reads SGHRS; CDR2 reads YFSETQ. The CDR3 covers 14 residues. The V gene lost 3 bases and the J gene lost 4 bases, with 12 bases spanning the gap. The chain's CDR3 is CASSSEPQADTQYF. The DNA of the CDR3 is TGCGCCAGCAGCTCCGAACCGCAGGCAGATACGCAGTATTTT. The whole variable domain, remainder taken from reference TRBV5-1 and TRBJ2-3, is KAGVTQTPRYLIKTRGQQVTLSCSPISGHRSVSWYQQTPGQGLQFLFEYFSETQRNKGNFPGRFSGRQFSNSRSEMNVSTLELGDSALYLCASSSEPQADTQYFGPGTRLTVL.

The rearrangement uses TRBV10-3 and TRBJ2-2; 12 bases agree with TRBD2. V shed 8 bases, J shed 7 bases, and the junction held 8 bases outside the gene matches. Germline V gene lookup returns CDR1 ENHRY and CDR2 SYGVKD. CDR3 size: 15 residues. The CDR3 bases are TGTGCCATCGCCCGGACTAGCGGGATGGGCGGGGAGCTGTTTTTT. Translating it yields CAIARTSGMGGELFF.

This chain joins TRBV12-5 and TRBJ2-2; D perhaps matches TRBD2 (6 bases). This CDR3 is 17 amino acids long. Trimming took off 0 bases at V and 5 bases at J, with 16 bases between the two ends. The germline V gene encodes CDR1 LGHNT and CDR2 FRNRAP. CDR3: CASGLVLGSGGTGELFF. CDR3 nucleotides: TGTGCTAGTGGTTTGGTACTGGGTAGCGGAGGTACCGGGGAGCTGTTTTTT. The variable domain in full, with the rest retrieved from reference TRBV12-5 and TRBJ2-2, is DARVTQTPRHKVTEMGQEVTMRCQPILGHNTVFWYRQTMMQGLELLAYFRNRAPLDDSGMPKDRFSAEMPDATLATLKIQPSEPRDSAVYFCASGLVLGSGGTGELFFGEGSRLTVL.

V usage is TRBV4-3 and J usage is TRBJ2-2; D might be TRBD1 (5 bases). V lost 0 bases and J 4 bases, leaving 9 bases between the germline ends. From germline, CDR1 is LGHNA and CDR2 YSLEER. The CDR3 has 15 amino acids. The CDR3 is CASSQDPGPTGELFF. The CDR3 DNA is TGCGCCAGCAGCCAAGATCCAGGGCCCACCGGGGAGCTGTTTTTT.

The V and J genes are TRBV19 and TRBJ1-3; the D gene is possibly TRBD1 (5 bases). The CDR3 length is 14 residues. With 9 bases removed from V and 4 bases from J, the gap between germline ends came to 16 bases. Germline V gene lookup returns CDR1 LNHDA and CDR2 SQIVND (reference sequence). CDR3 nucleotides: TGTGCCAGCGGCCGGGCAGGGCCCGGAAACACCATATATTTT. Its translation is CASGRAGPGNTIYF.

The V call is TRBV6-5, the J call TRBJ1-6; D ambiguous. V was cut by 2 bases and J by 0 bases, with 8 bases left in between. CDR3 length equals 16 residues. From germline, CDR1 is MNHEY and CDR2 SVGAGI. Written as DNA, the CDR3 is TGTGCCAGCAGTTACGGAGTTAGCTCCTATAATTCACCCCTCCACTTT. It is translated as CASSYGVSSYNSPLHF.

The chain has TRBV19 and TRBJ1-3; 11 bases fit TRBD1. The CDR3 has 16 residues. Per the germline V gene, CDR1 is LNHDA and CDR2 is SQIVND (reference sequence). Trimming cost V 6 bases and J 4 bases; bases outside gene matches: 8. The CDR3: CASRDRGRVSGNTIYF. The CDR3 DNA reads as TGTGCCAGTAGGGACAGGGGGCGCGTCTCAGGAAACACCATATATTTT.